Sequencing of this T cell receptor (beta chain) was carried out in a study of T cells in Graves' hyperthyroidism and ophthalmopathy. Study overall: Upon initial diagnosis and before any treatment, peripheral blood was collected. Study results and caveats: Blood also showed most of the thyroid clonotypes that were expanded above 0.001.

TCR beta CDR3 regions were amplified from RNA transcripts. First-round RT-PCR of the TCR CDR3 relied on the HTBI primer set. A single record per CDR3 protein comes from TCRdb applying MiXCR to the multiplex PCR reads. The sample consists of some 200,000 distinct CDR3 sequences, more than 15% of them appearing once. The germline CDR1 and CDR2 sequences are SGHTA and FQGNSA. The junction had 9 bases not matched to a gene; V was cut back by 1 base and J by 10 bases. CDR3 length equals 16 residues. This clonotype was observed at least ten times. The antigen is unknown. The chain joins TRBV7-2 to TRBJ2-1; 11 bases agree with TRBD2. The clonotype comes from a man aged 50-59 years with Graves' hyperthyroidism. What was sequenced was blood. The CDR3 here is CASSLGGTSGLQEQFF. DNA for the CDR3: TGTGCCAGCAGCTTAGGGGGGACTAGCGGTTTGCAGGAGCAGTTCTTC. Full variable domain (rest looked up from reference TRBV7-2 and TRBJ2-1): GAGVSQSPSNKVTEKGKDVELRCDPISGHTALYWYRQSLGQGLEFLIYFQGNSAPDKSGLPSDRFSAERTGGSVSTLTIQRTQQEDSAVYLCASSLGGTSGLQEQFFGPGTRLTVL.